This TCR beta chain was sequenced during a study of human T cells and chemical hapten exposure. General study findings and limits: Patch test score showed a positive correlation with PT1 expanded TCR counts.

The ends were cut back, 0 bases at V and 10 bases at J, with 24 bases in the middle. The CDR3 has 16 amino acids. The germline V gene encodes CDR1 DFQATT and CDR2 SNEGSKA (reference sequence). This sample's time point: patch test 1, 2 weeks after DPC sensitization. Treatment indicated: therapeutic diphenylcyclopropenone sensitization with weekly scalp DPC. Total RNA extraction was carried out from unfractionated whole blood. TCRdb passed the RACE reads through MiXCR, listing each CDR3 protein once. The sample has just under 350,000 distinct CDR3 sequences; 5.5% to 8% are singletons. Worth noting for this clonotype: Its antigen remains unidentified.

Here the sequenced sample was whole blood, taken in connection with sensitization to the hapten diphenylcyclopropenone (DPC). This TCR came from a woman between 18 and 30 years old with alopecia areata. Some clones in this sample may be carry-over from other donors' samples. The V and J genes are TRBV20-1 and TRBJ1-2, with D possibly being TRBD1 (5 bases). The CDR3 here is CSARERLLKGFGDYTF. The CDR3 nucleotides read TGCAGTGCTAGAGAACGATTATTGAAGGGGTTCGGTGACTACACCTTC.